The entry that follows covers one T cell receptor beta chain sequence. Trimming pared 1 base from V and 5 bases from J, leaving 14 bases between. The CDR3 has 15 amino acids. Germline assignment: CDR1 MGHRA and CDR2 YSYEKL. TCRdb reprocessed the 5' RACE reads via MiXCR and lists one record per CDR3 protein. The data contain 100,000 to 120,000 distinct CDR3 sequences, approximately 20% of them seen just once; the ten biggest clones take up about 3%. Unfractionated whole blood was the source from which total RNA was extracted. The sample comes from a study of human T cells and chemical hapten exposure. The chain combines TRBV4-1 with TRBJ1-1; D call uncertain. This sequence originates from a human donor in good health. CDR3 sequence: CASSQARVPKTEAFF. Here the CDR3 DNA reads TGCGCCAGCAGCCAAGCGAGGGTACCGAAGACTGAAGCTTTCTTT.